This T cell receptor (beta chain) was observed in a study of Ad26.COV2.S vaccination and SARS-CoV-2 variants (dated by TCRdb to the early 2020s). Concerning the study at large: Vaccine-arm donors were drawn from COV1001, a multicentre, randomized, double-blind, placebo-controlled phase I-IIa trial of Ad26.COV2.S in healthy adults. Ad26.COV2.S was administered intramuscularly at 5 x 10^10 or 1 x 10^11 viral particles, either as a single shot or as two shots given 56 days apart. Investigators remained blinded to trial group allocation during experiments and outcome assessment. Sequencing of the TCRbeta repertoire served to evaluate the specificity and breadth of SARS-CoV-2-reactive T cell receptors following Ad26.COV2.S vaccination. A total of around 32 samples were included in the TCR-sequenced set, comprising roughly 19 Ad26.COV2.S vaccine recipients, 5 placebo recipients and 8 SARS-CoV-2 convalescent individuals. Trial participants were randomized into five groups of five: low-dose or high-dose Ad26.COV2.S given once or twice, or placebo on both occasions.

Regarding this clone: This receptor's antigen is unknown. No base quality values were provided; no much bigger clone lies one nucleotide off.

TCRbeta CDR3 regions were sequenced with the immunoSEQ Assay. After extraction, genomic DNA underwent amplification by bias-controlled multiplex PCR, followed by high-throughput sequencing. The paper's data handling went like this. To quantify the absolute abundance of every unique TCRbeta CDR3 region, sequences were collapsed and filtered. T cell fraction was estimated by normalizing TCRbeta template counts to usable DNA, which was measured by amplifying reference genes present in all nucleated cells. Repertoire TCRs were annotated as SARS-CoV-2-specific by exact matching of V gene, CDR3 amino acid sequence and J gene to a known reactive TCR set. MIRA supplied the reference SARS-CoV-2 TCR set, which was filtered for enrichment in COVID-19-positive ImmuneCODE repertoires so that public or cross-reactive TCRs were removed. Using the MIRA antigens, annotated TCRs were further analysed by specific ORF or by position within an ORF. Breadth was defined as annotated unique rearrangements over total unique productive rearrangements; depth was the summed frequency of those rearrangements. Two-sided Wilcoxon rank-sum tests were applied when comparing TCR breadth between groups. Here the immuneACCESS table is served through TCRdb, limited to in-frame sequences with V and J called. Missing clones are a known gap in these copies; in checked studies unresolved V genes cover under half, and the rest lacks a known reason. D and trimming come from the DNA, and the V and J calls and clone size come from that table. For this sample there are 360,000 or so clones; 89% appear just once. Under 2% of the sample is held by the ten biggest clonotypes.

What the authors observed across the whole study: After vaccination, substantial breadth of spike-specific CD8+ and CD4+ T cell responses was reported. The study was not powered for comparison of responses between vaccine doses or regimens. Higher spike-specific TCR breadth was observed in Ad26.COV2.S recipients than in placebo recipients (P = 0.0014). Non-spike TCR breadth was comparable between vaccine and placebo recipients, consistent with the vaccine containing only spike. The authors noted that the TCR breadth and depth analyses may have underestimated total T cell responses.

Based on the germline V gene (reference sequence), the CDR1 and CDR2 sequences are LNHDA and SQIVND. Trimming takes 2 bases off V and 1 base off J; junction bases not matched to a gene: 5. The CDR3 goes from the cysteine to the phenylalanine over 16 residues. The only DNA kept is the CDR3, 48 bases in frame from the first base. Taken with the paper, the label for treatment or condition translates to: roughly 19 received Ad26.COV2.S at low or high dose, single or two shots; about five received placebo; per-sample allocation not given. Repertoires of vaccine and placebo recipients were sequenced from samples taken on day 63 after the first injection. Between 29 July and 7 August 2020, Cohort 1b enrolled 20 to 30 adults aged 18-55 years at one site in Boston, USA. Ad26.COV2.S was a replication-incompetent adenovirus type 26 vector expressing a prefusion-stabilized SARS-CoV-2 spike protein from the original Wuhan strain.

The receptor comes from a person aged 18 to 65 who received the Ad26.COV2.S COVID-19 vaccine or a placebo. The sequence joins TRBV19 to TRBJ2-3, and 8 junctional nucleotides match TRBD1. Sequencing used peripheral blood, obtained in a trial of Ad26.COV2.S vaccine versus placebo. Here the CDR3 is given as CASSILPGQGTDTQYF. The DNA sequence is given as TGTGCCAGTAGTATACTCCCGGGACAGGGCACAGATACGCAGTATTTT. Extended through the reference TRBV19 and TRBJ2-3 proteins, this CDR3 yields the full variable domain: DGGITQSPKYLFRKEGQNVTLSCEQNLNHDAMYWYRQDPGQGLRLIYYSQIVNDFQKGDIAEGYSVSREKKESFPLTVTSAQKNPTAFYLCASSILPGQGTDTQYFGPGTRLTVL.